This entry is about one TCR beta chain. The antigen is unknown. The protocol was immunoSEQ multiplex PCR, while the TCRdb copy is restricted to in-frame clones and leaves out a portion. This table holds hundreds of thousands of clones, about 95% found once. This sample was taken from a study of shared clonotypes between healthy human individuals. The naive CD8 subset, CD45RO-negative cells positively selected for CCR7, excluded terminally differentiated effector memory CD45RA+ cells. The ends were cut back, 3 bases at V and 2 bases at J, with 14 bases in the middle. Germline V gene data show CDR1 as SNHLY and CDR2 as FYNNEI. The CDR3 runs to 15 residues. Notes on the study in general: Rarefaction revealed incomplete sorted-subset sequencing despite large depth. Unshared clonotypes carried lower generation probabilities than those common to all four donors. Among donors, clonotype sharing was expected to be affected by sequencing depth.

The TCR was taken from a woman aged 25 to 39 in good health. Sequencing was carried out using naive CD8+ T cells sorted from blood. The chain has TRBV2 and TRBJ2-7; D uncertain. This CDR3 is CASSESATAAYEQYF. For the CDR3, the DNA is TGTGCCAGCAGTGAGTCTGCCACCGCGGCCTACGAGCAGTACTTC.